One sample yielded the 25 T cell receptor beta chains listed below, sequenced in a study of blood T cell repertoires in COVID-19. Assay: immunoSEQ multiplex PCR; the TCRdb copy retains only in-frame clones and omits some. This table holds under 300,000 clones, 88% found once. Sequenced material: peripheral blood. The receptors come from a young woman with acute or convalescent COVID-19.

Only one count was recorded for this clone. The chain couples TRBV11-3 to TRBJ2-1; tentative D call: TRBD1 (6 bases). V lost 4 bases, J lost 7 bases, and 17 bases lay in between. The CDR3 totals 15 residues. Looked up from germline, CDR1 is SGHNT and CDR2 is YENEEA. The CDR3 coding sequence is TGTGCCAGCAGCTCCAACAGGGTTCAAGTGAATGAGCAGTTCTTC. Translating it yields CASSSNRVQVNEQFF. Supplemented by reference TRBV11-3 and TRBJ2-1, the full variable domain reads EAGVVQSPRYKIIEKKQPVAFWCNPISGHNTLYWYLQNLGQGPELLIRYENEEAVDDSQLPKDRFSAERLKGVDSTLKIQPAELGDSAVYLCASSSNRVQVNEQFFGPGTRLTVL.

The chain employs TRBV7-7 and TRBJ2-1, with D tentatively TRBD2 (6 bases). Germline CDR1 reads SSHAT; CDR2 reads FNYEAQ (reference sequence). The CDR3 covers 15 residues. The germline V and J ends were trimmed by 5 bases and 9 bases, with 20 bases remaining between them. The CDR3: CASSPDPGGPGEQFF. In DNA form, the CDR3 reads TGTGCCAGCAGCCCAGACCCCGGGGGACCCGGTGAGCAGTTCTTC.

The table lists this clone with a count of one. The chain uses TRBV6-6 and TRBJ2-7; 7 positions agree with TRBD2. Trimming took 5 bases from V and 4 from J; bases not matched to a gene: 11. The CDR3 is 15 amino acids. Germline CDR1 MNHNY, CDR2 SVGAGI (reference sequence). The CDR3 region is CASSPGGRESYEQYF. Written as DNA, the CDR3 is TGTGCCAGCAGTCCCGGCGGGCGGGAGTCGTACGAGCAGTACTTC.

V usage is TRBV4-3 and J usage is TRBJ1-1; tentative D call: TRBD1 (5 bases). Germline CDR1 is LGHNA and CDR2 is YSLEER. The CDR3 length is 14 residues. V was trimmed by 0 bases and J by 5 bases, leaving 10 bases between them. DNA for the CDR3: TGCGCCAGCAGCCAAGATGTCGGGGGGACTGAAGCTTTCTTT. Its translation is CASSQDVGGTEAFF.

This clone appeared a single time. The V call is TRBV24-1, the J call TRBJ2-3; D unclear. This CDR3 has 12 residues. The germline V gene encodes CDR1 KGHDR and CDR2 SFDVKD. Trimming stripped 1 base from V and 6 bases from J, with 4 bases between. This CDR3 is CATSDLADTQYF. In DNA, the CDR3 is TGTGCCACCAGTGATTTAGCCGATACGCAGTATTTT.

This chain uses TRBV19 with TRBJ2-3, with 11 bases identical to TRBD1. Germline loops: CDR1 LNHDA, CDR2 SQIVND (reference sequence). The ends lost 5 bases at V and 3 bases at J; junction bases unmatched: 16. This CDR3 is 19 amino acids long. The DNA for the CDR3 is TGTGCCAGTAGTCCTCAATACCCCGGGACAGGGGGGATAACAGATACGCAGTATTTT. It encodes CASSPQYPGTGGITDTQYF. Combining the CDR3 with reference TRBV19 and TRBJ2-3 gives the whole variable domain DGGITQSPKYLFRKEGQNVTLSCEQNLNHDAMYWYRQDPGQGLRLIYYSQIVNDFQKGDIAEGYSVSREKKESFPLTVTSAQKNPTAFYLCASSPQYPGTGGITDTQYFGPGTRLTVL.

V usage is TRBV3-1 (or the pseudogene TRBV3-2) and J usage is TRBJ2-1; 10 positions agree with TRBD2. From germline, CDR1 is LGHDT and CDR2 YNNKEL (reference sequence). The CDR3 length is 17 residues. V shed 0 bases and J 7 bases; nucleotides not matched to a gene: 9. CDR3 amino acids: CASSQEMLAGVVNEQFF. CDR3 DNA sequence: TGTGCCAGCAGCCAAGAAATGCTAGCGGGAGTGGTTAATGAGCAGTTCTTC.

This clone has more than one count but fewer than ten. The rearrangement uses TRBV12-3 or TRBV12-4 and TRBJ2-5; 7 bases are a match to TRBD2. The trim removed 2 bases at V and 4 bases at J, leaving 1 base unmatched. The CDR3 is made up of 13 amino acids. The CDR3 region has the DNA TGTGCCAGCAGTTTAAGCGGGATAGAGACCCAGTACTTC. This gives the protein CASSLSGIETQYF.

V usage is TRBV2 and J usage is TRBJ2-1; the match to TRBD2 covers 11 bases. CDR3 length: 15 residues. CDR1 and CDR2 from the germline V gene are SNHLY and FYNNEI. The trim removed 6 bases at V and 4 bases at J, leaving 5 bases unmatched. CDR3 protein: CASRMTSGTYNEQFF. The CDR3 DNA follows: TGTGCCAGCAGGATGACTAGCGGGACGTACAATGAGCAGTTCTTC.

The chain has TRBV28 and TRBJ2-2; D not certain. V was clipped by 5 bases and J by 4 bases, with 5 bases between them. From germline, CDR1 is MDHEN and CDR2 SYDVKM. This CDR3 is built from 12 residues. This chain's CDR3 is CASSLLTGELFF. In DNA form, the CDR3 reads TGTGCCAGCAGTCTCCTCACCGGGGAGCTGTTTTTT.

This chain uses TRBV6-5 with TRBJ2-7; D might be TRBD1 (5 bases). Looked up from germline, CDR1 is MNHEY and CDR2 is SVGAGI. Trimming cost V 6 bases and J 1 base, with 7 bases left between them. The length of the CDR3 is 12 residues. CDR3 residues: CASSDRSYEQYF. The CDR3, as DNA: TGTGCCAGCAGCGACAGATCCTACGAGCAGTACTTC.

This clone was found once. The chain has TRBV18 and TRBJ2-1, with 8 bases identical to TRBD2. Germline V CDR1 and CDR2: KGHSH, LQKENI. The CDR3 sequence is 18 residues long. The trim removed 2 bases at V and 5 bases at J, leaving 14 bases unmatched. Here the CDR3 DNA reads TGTGCCAGCTCACCAGGAGTAGCGGGAAAATTTATTCACAATGAGCAGTTCTTC. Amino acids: CASSPGVAGKFIHNEQFF.

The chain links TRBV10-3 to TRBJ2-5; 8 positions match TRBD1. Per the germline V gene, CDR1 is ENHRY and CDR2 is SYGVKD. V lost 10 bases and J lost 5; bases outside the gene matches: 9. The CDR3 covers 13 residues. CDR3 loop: CATKDRGNETQYF. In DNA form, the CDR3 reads TGTGCCACCAAAGACAGGGGAAACGAGACCCAGTACTTC.

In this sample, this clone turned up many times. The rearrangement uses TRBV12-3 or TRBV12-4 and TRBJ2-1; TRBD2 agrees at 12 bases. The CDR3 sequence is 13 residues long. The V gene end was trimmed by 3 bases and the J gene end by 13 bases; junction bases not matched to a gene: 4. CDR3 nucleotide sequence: TGTGCCAGCAGTTTCCGGACTAGCGGGACCCAGTTCTTC. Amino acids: CASSFRTSGTQFF.

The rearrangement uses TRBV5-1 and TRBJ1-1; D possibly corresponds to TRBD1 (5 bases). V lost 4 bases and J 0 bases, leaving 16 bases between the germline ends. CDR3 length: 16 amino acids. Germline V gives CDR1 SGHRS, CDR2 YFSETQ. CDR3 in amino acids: CASSGSIQGMNTEAFF. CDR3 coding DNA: TGCGCCAGCAGCGGGTCCATTCAGGGAATGAACACTGAAGCTTTCTTT.

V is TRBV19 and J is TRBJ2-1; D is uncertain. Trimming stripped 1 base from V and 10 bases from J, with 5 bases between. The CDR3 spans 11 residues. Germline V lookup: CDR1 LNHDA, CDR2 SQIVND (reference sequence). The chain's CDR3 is CASSIALEQFF. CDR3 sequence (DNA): TGTGCCAGTAGTATAGCCCTCGAGCAGTTCTTC.

As DNA, the CDR3 is TGTGCCAGCAGCCAAGATCTGACTAGCGGGATTTTGTTCTTC. It yields the protein CASSQDLTSGILFF. V is TRBV3-1 (or the pseudogene TRBV3-2) and J is TRBJ2-1; 11 nucleotides line up with TRBD2. The V segment lost 0 bases and the J segment 15 bases; nucleotides outside the gene matches: 7. CDR3 size: 14 residues. The germline V gene encodes CDR1 LGHDT and CDR2 YNNKEL (reference sequence).

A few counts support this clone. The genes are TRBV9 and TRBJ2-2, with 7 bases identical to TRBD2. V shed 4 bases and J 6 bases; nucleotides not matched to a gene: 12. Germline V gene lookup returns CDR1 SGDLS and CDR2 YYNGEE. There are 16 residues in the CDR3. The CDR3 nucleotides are TGTGCCAGCAGCCGAGTACCTAGCGGTTTCTCCGGGGAGCTGTTTTTT. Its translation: CASSRVPSGFSGELFF. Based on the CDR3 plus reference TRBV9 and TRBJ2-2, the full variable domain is DSGVTQTPKHLITATGQRVTLRCSPRSGDLSVYWYQQSLDQGLQFLIQYYNGEERAKGNILERFSAQQFPDLHSELNLSSLELGDSALYFCASSRVPSGFSGELFFGEGSRLTVL.

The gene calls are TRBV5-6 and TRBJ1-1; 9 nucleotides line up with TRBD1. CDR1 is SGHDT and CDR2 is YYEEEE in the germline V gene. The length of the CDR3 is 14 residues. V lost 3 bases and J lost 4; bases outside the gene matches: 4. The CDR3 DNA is TGTGCCAGCAGCTCCGGGACAGGGATCACTGAAGCTTTCTTT. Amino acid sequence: CASSSGTGITEAFF.

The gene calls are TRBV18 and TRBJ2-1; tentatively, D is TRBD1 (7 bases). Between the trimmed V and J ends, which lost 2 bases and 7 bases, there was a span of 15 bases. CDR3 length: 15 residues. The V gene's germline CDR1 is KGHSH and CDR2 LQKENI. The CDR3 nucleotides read TGTGCCAGCTCACCAGGGCAGGGGGGTAAGAATGAGCAGTTCTTC. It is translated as CASSPGQGGKNEQFF.

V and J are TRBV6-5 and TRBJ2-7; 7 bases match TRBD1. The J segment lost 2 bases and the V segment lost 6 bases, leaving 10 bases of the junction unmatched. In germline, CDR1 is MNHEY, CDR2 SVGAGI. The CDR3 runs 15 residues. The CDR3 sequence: CASSRRQGRAYEQYF. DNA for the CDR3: TGTGCCAGCAGCCGGCGACAGGGTCGAGCCTACGAGCAGTACTTC.

CDR3 protein: CASSAGAPNTEAFF. The CDR3 DNA reads TGTGCCAGCAGCGCAGGGGCTCCTAACACTGAAGCTTTCTTT. The chain recombines TRBV9 with TRBJ1-1; a weak D match, TRBD1 (6 bases). The length of the CDR3 is 14 residues. V was clipped by 3 bases and J by 2 bases, with 11 bases between them. The germline V gene has CDR1 SGDLS and CDR2 YYNGEE.

Written as DNA, the CDR3 is TGTGCCAGCAGCTTGGGACTAGTCGGTTTTAATGAGCAGTTCTTC. It is translated as CASSLGLVGFNEQFF. This sequence joins TRBV5-8 and TRBJ2-1; possibly TRBD2 for D (6 bases). Per germline, CDR1 SGHTS and CDR2 YDEGEE. Trimming left V 0 bases short and J 7 bases short, with 14 bases between. The CDR3 spans 15 residues.

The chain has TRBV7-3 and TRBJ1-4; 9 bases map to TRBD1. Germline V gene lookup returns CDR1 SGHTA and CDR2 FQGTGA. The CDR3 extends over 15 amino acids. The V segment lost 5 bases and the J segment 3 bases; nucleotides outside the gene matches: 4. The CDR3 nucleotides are TGTGCCAGCAGCGGGACAGGGACTTCTAATGAAAAACTGTTTTTT. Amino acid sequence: CASSGTGTSNEKLFF.

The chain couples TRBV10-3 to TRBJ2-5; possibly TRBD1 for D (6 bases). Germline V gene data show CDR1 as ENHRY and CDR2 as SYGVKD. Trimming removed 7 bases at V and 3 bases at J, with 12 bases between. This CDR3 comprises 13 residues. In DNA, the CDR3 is TGTGCCATCAAGGACAGTTCGGAAGAGACCCAGTACTTC. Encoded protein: CAIKDSSEETQYF.